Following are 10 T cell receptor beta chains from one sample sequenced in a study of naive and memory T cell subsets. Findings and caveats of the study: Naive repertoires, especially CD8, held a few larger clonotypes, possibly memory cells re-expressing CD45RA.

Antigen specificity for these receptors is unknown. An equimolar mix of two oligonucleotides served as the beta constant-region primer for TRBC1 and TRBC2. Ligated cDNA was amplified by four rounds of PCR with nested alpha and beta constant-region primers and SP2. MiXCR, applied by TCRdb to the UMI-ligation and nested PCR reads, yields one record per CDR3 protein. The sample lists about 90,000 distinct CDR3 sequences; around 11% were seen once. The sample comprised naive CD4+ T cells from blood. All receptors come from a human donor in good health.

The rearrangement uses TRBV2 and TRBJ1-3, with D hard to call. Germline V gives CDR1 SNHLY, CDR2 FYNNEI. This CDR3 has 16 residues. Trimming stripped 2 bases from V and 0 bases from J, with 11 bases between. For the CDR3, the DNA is TGTGCCAGCAGTGAATACAACGTCCTCTCTGGAAACACCATATATTTT. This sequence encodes CASSEYNVLSGNTIYF.

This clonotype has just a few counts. CDR3 sequence: CASRREGLAGKETQYF. The CDR3 nucleotides read TGTGCCAGCAGAAGAGAAGGACTAGCGGGGAAAGAGACCCAGTACTTC. The rearrangement uses TRBV28 and TRBJ2-5; 12 bases agree with TRBD2. The CDR3 has 16 residues. Unmatched junction bases numbered 8, after V lost 6 bases and J lost 3 bases. CDR1 and CDR2 from the germline V gene are MDHEN and SYDVKM.

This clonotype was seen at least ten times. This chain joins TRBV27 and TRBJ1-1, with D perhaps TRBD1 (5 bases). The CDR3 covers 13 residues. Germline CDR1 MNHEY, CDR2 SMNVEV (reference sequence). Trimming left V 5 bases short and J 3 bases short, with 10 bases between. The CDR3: CASSLSRDTEAFF. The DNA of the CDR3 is TGTGCCAGCAGTCTTAGCAGGGACACTGAAGCTTTCTTT.

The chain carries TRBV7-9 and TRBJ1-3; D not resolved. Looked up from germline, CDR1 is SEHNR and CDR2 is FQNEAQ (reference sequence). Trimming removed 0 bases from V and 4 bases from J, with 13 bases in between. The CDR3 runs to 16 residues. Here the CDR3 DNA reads TGTGCCAGCAGCTTAGCTACCACACTCATCGGAAACACCATATATTTT. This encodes CASSLATTLIGNTIYF.

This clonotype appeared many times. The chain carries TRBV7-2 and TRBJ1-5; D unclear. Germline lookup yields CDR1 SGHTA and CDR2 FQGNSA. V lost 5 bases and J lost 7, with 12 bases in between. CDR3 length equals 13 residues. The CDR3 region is CASSPRGRQPQHF. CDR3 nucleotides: TGTGCCAGCAGCCCTCGAGGCCGACAGCCCCAGCATTTT. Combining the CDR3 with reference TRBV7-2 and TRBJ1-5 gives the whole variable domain GAGVSQSPSNKVTEKGKDVELRCDPISGHTALYWYRQSLGQGLEFLIYFQGNSAPDKSGLPSDRFSAERTGGSVSTLTIQRTQQEDSAVYLCASSPRGRQPQHFGDGTRLSIL.

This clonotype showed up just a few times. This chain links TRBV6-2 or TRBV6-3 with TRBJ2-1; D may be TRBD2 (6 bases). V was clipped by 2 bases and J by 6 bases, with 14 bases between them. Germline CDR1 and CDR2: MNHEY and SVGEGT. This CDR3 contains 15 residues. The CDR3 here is CASSYGVSGGNEQFF. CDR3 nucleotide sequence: TGTGCCAGCAGTTACGGAGTTAGCGGCGGCAATGAGCAGTTCTTC.

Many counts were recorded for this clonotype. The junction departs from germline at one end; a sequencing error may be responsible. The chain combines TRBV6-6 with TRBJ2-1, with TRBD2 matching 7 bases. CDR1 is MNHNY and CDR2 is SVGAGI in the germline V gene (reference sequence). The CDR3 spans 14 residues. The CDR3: CASSAYRDYTEQFF. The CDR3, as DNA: TGTGCCAGCAGTGCCTACCGGGACTACACTGAGCAGTTCTTC.

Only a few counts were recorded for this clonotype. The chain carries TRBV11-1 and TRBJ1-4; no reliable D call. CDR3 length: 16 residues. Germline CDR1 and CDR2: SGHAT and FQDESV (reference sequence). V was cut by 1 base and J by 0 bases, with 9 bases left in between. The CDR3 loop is CASSLGSPATNEKLFF. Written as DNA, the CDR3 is TGTGCCAGCAGCTTAGGCTCGCCCGCAACTAATGAAAAACTGTTTTTT.

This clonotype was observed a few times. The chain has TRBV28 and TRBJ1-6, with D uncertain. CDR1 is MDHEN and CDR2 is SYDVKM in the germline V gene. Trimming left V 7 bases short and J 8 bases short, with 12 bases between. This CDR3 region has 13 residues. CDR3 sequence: CASMAQIDSPLHF. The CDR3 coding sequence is TGTGCCAGCATGGCACAGATTGATTCACCCCTCCACTTT.

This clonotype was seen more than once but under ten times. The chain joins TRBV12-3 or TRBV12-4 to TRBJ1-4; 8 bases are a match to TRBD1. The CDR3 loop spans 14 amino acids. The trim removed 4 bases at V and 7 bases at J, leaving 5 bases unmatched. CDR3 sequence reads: CASSSDRAPEKLFF. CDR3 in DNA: TGTGCCAGCAGTTCGGACAGGGCCCCTGAAAAACTGTTTTTT.